The 9 T cell receptor beta chains in this list originate from one sample, sequenced in a study of cytomegalovirus exposure and HLA in healthy donors. Primers included in the PCR were 60 Vbeta and 13 Jbeta primers. Generated by immunoSEQ multiplex PCR, the TCRdb table keeps only in-frame clones and is missing some. The sample contains 120,000 or so clones, approximately 68% of which appear only once. The sample taken for sequencing was PBMCs. All receptors come from a man aged 25-45 years in good health and CMV-seropositive.

The genes are TRBV2 and TRBJ2-1, with 11 bases lining up with TRBD2. The V gene end was trimmed by 5 bases and the J gene end by 6 bases; junction bases not matched to a gene: 6. Germline CDR1 SNHLY, CDR2 FYNNEI. The CDR3 runs to 15 residues. The CDR3 sequence: CASSSLAGGGNEQFF. The CDR3 DNA reads TGTGCCAGCAGTTCTCTAGCGGGAGGCGGCAATGAGCAGTTCTTC. Full variable domain (outside the CDR3, taken from reference TRBV2 and TRBJ2-1): EPEVTQTPSHQVTQMGQEVILRCVPISNHLYFYWYRQILGQKVEFLVSFYNNEISEKSEIFDDQFSVERPDGSNFTLKIRSTKLEDSAMYFCASSSLAGGGNEQFFGPGTRLTVL.

This chain uses TRBV5-1 with TRBJ2-3; 9 bases line up with TRBD1. Trimming at V came to 4 bases and at J to 6 bases, leaving 12 bases not matched to a gene. Germline-derived CDR1 and CDR2 are SGHRS and YFSETQ. This CDR3 has 16 amino acids. CDR3 sequence (DNA): TGCGCCAGCAGCCTACAGGGGGCTTGGGGCTACGATACGCAGTATTTT. This gives the protein CASSLQGAWGYDTQYF.

This clone was seen a handful of times. The chain uses TRBV18 and TRBJ1-5; perhaps TRBD1 as D (5 bases). CDR1 is KGHSH and CDR2 is LQKENI in the germline V gene. CDR3 size: 15 residues. Trimming left V 1 base short and J 3 bases short, with 10 bases between. The CDR3 reads CASSPLAGLNQPQHF. As DNA, the CDR3 is TGTGCCAGCTCACCACTGGCAGGGCTCAATCAGCCCCAGCATTTT. Full variable domain (outside the CDR3, taken from reference TRBV18 and TRBJ1-5): NAGVMQNPRHLVRRRGQEARLRCSPMKGHSHVYWYRQLPEEGLKFMVYLQKENIIDESGMPKERFSAEFPKEGPSILRIQQVVRGDSAAYFCASSPLAGLNQPQHFGDGTRLSIL.

A word on this clone: At one end the junction does not follow the germline gene, possibly because of a read error. The rearrangement joins TRBV29-1 to TRBJ2-7; D is undetermined. Germline lookup yields CDR1 SQVTM and CDR2 ANQGSEA. CDR3 length equals 8 residues. The CDR3 nucleotides read TGCAGCGTTGACTACTTCCTATTC. Amino acids: CSVDYFLF.

The CDR3 DNA reads as TGTGCCAGCAGTTTAGTAACGGTCCCTGGACAGGGGTACACCGGGGAGCTGTTTTTT. Amino acids: CASSLVTVPGQGYTGELFF. This rearrangement joins TRBV28 to TRBJ2-2; 9 bases are a match to TRBD1. The CDR3 spans 19 residues. Germline V gene sequence: CDR1 MDHEN, CDR2 SYDVKM. The V gene end was trimmed by 2 bases and the J gene end by 3 bases; junction bases not matched to a gene: 13.

The chain uses TRBV7-9 and TRBJ2-1; 11 positions match TRBD1. Germline loops: CDR1 SEHNR, CDR2 FQNEAQ (reference sequence). This CDR3 region has 16 residues. V dropped 5 bases and J dropped 8; count of bases not matched to a gene: 11. The CDR3 DNA sequence: TGTGCCAGCAGCCGGACCGGGACAGGGGGGTTGGATGAGCAGTTCTTC. Residues: CASSRTGTGGLDEQFF.

The V call is TRBV19, the J call TRBJ2-7, with 11 bases aligning to TRBD1. The CDR3 consists of 15 residues. V dropped 4 bases and J dropped 3; count of bases not matched to a gene: 5. Germline V CDR1 and CDR2: LNHDA, SQIVND (reference sequence). The chain's CDR3 is CASSTTGTGGYEQYF. DNA for the CDR3: TGTGCCAGTAGTACTACCGGGACAGGGGGCTACGAGCAGTACTTC.

On this clone itself: The junction departs from germline at one end; a sequencing error may be responsible. This chain uses TRBV7-7 with TRBJ2-1; TRBD2 might be the D (5 bases). The CDR3 contains 15 residues. CDR1 SSHAT and CDR2 FNYEAQ come from the germline V gene (reference sequence). Here the CDR3 reads CASSLGRASYNEQFF. CDR3 nucleotide sequence: TGTGCTAGCAGCTTAGGGCGGGCCTCCTACAATGAGCAGTTCTTC.

The rearrangement joins TRBV5-1 to TRBJ2-1, with 12 bases lining up with TRBD2. Germline V CDR1 and CDR2: SGHRS, YFSETQ. The V gene end was trimmed by 0 bases and the J gene end by 8 bases; junction bases not matched to a gene: 3. The CDR3 totals 15 residues. The CDR3 region is CASSLGLAGGDEQFF. DNA of the CDR3: TGCGCCAGCAGCTTGGGTCTAGCGGGAGGGGATGAGCAGTTCTTC.